This is a list of T cell receptor beta chains from one sample in a study of T cell responses to AZD1222 COVID-19 vaccine. The repertoire was sequenced with immunoSEQ multiplex PCR; TCRdb's copy has only in-frame clones and lacks some. Of some 150,000 clones listed, nearly 90% are singletons. Sequencing used peripheral blood, obtained 28 days after the second dose of the MenACWY control vaccine. The receptors come from an adult who received the MenACWY meningococcal vaccine as a control. Each CDR3 is given with its conserved first and last residue. The D gene is left open where the match is weak. Clone size is not always given. Where it is, it says once, few, many or a class for expanded clones.

length	D	size	V	J	CDR3	DNA
15	TRBD1	.	TRBV18	TRBJ1-5	CASSPPGTGNQPQHF	TGTGCCAGCTCACCACCCGGGACAGGAAATCAGCCCCAGCATTTT
13	.	.	TRBV6-5	TRBJ1-6	CASSYSRGSPLHF	TGTGCCAGCAGTTACTCGAGGGGATCACCCCTCCACTTT
12	.	few	TRBV12-3/TRBV12-4	TRBJ1-2	CASSSRGSGYTF	TGTGCCAGCAGCTCCAGAGGGTCTGGCTACACCTTC
14	.	.	TRBV21-1	TRBJ2-7	CASSQQGFTYEQYF	TGTGCCAGCAGCCAACAGGGGTTTACTTACGAGCAGTACTTC
15	TRBD1	.	TRBV5-1	TRBJ1-1	CASSLDGQASTATFF	TGCGCCAGCAGCTTGGACGGACAGGCCTCTACGGCAACTTTCTTT
14	TRBD2	.	TRBV15	TRBJ2-7	CATSRDRGAYEQYF	TGTGCCACCAGCAGAGATCGGGGGGCCTACGAGCAGTACTTC
14	.	.	TRBV5-5	TRBJ2-1	CASYDTSSYNEQFF	TGTGCCAGCTATGATACAAGCTCCTACAATGAGCAGTTCTTC
11	.	.	TRBV29-1	TRBJ1-1	CSEKTESKAFF	TGCAGCGAAAAGACTGAATCCAAAGCTTTCTTT
14	.	.	TRBV10-3	TRBJ1-6	CATCPPGYNSPLHF	TGTGCCACTTGCCCCCCAGGTTATAATTCACCCCTCCACTTT
15	.	.	TRBV5-1	TRBJ1-1	CASSSREVMNTEAFF	TGCGCCAGCAGCTCCCGGGAGGTTATGAACACTGAAGCTTTCTTT
17	TRBD1	.	TRBV7-9	TRBJ2-5	CASSLAGQGPRQETQYF	TGTGCCAGCAGCTTAGCGGGACAGGGGCCGCGGCAAGAGACCCAGTACTTC
11	.	.	TRBV5-6	TRBJ2-1	CASSFAGKEFF	TGTGCCAGCAGCTTTGCAGGGAAGGAGTTCTTC
16	TRBD2	.	TRBV4-2	TRBJ2-7	CASSQAGLAPNYEQYF	TGTGCCAGCAGCCAAGCGGGACTAGCACCGAACTACGAGCAGTACTTC
15	TRBD2	.	TRBV7-2	TRBJ2-2	CASSLRGEFVGELFF	TGTGCCAGCAGCCTTCGGGGGGAGTTTGTCGGGGAGCTGTTTTTT
16	TRBD1	.	TRBV7-2	TRBJ1-2	CASSILGQGGKGGYTF	TGTGCCAGCAGCATCCTAGGACAGGGCGGGAAGGGTGGCTACACCTTC
15	TRBD1	.	TRBV27	TRBJ1-5	CASSPLDRGEQPQHF	TGTGCCAGCAGTCCGCTGGACAGGGGTGAGCAGCCCCAGCATTTT
15	TRBD1	.	TRBV6-2/TRBV6-3	TRBJ1-5	CASSYSTGLYQPQHF	TGTGCCAGCAGTTACTCGACAGGGCTATATCAGCCCCAGCATTTT
13	TRBD2	.	TRBV24-1	TRBJ2-5	CATAGNGGETQYF	TGTGCCACCGCGGGAAACGGGGGGGAGACCCAGTACTTC
13	.	.	TRBV12-3/TRBV12-4	TRBJ2-7	CASRPGKGYEQYF	TGTGCCAGCAGACCAGGGAAGGGTTACGAGCAGTACTTC
15	TRBD1	.	TRBV24-1	TRBJ2-5	CATSDFRTGSETQYF	TGTGCCACCAGTGATTTCCGGACAGGCTCAGAGACCCAGTACTTC
11	.	medium-sized	TRBV7-9	TRBJ2-1	CASSRTREQFF	TGTGCCAGCAGTCGGACTCGTGAGCAGTTCTTC
17	TRBD2	.	TRBV7-2	TRBJ2-1	CASSGRAGGTTYNEQFF	TGTGCCAGCAGCGGCCGAGCGGGGGGCACAACCTACAATGAGCAGTTCTTC
13	.	.	TRBV4-1	TRBJ2-7	CASSRLPLGEQYF	TGCGCCAGCAGCCGGCTTCCTTTGGGTGAGCAGTACTTC
14	.	.	TRBV7-9	TRBJ2-7	CASSLGAGSYEQYF	TGTGCCAGCAGCTTAGGGGCAGGATCCTACGAGCAGTACTTC